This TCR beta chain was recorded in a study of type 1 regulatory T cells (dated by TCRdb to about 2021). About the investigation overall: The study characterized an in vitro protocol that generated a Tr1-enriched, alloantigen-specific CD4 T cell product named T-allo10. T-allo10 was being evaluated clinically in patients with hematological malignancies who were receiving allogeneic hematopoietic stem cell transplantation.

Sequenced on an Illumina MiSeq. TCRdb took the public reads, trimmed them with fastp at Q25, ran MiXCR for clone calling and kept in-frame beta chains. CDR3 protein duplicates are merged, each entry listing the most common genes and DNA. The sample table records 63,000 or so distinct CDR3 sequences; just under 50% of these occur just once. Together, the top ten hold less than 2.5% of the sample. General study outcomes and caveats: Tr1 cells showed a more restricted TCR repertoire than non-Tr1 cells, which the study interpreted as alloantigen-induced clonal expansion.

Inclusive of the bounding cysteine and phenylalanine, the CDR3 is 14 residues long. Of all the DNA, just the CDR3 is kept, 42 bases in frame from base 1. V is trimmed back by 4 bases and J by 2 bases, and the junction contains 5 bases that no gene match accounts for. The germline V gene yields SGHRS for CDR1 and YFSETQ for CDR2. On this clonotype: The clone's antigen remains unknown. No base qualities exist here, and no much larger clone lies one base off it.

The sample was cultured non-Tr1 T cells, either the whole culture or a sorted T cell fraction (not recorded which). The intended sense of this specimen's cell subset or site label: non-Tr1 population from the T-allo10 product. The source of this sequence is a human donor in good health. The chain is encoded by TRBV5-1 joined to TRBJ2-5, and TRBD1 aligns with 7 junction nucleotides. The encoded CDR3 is CASSKGTVQETQYF. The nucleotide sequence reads TGCGCCAGCAGCAAAGGGACAGTACAAGAGACCCAGTACTTC.